The TCR beta chain under discussion was sequenced for a study of T cell responses to AZD1222 COVID-19 vaccine. On the study more broadly: Second-dose timings of about 4 or about 12 weeks were pooled.

Findings of the study overall: Two doses of AZD1222 preceded a rise in Spike-specific TCR breadth and depth. The donor cohort was predominantly white British with a female majority, and clonal diversity may have been underestimated. Baseline seropositives among AZD1222 recipients totaled only six or seven.

To note about this clone: As yet, its antigen is unknown.

The table came from immunoSEQ multiplex PCR; TCRdb's copy has only in-frame clones and leaves some out. The sample gives about 120,000 clones, just under 95% of which show up once; just under 3% is in the top ten. CDR1 and CDR2 from the germline V gene are LNHNV and YYDKDF (reference sequence). The CDR3 is 16 amino acids. V lost 0 bases and J 9 bases, leaving 15 bases between the germline ends. The receptor's source is an adult in good health. Sequences were derived from peripheral blood, sampled on day 0 of AZD1222 vaccination. The J gene is TRBJ1-6, the V gene TRBV15, with a weak D call TRBD1 (5 bases). The CDR3 reads CATSRDPQGIGSPLHF. DNA for the CDR3: TGTGCCACCAGCAGAGATCCGCAGGGTATAGGTTCACCCCTCCACTTT.